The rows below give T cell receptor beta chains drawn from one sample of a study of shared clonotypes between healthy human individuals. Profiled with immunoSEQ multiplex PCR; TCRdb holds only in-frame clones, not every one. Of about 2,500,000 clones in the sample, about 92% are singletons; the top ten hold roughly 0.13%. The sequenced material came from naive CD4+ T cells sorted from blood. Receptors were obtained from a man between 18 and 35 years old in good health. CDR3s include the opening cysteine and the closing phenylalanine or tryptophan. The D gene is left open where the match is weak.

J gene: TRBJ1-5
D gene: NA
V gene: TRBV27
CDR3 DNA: TGTGCCAGCAGCCGACACAATCAGCCCCAGCATTTT
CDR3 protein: CASSRHNQPQHF

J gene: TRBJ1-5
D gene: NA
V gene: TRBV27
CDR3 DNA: TGTGCCAGCAGCCCACAGGGTTATAGCAATCAGCCCCAGCATTTT
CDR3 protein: CASSPQGYSNQPQHF

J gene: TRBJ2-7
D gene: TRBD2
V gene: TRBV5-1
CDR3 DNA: TGCGCCAGCAGCCCCGACCCGGGAGGTGCGGCCGAGCAGTACTTC
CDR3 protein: CASSPDPGGAAEQYF

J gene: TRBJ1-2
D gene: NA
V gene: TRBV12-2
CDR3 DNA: TGTGCAAGTCGCCTGGTCGGGACAGGGGGGCCCGGGAGGGGCTACACCTTC
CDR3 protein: CASRLVGTGGPGRGYTF

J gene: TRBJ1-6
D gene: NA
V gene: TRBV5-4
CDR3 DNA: TGTGCCAGCAGCTTGGGGGGCGAGGTTGGATACTCACCCCTCCACTTT
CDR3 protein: CASSLGGEVGYSPLHF

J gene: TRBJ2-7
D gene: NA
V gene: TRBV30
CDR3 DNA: TGTGCCTGGAGTAAACTACCCTACGAGCAGTACTTC
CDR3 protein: CAWSKLPYEQYF

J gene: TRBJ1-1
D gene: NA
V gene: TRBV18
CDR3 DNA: TGTGCCAGCTCAACACAGGGCGGGAGAGGCACTGAAGCTTTCTTT
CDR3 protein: CASSTQGGRGTEAFF

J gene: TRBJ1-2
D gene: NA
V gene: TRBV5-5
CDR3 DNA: TGTGCCAGCAGCTTGTTTGAGGAACTAGCTAACTATGGCTACACCTTC
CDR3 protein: CASSLFEELANYGYTF

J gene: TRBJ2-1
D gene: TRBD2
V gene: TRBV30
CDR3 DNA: TGTGCCTGGAGGAATAGCGGGAAGGCAAACAATGAGCAGTTCTTC
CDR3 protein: CAWRNSGKANNEQFF

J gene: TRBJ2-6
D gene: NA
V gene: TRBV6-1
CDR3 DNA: TGTGCCAGCACTACACGGGACCCTGGGGCCAACGTCCTGACTTTC
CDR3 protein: CASTTRDPGANVLTF

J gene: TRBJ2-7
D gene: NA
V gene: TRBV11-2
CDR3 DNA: TGTGCCAGCAGCTTAGAGGCTTCTGTGACGTACGAGCAGTACTTC
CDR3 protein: CASSLEASVTYEQYF

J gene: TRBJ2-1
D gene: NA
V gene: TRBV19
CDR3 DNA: TGTGCCAGTAGTAGAAGGGACTCGAAGGCGGGCTATGAGCAGTTCTTC
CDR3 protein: CASSRRDSKAGYEQFF

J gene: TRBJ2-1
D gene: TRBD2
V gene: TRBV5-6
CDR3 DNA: TGTGCCAGCAGCCAAAGAGGTGGACTAGTTTACAATGAGCAGTTCTTC
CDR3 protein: CASSQRGGLVYNEQFF

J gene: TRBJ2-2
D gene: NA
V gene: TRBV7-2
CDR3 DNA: TGTGCCAGCAGCCATCTCCTTAGCACCGGGGAGCTGTTTTTT
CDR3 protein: CASSHLLSTGELFF

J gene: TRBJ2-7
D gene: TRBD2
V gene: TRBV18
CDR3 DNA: TGTGCCAGCTCACCGGTGGGGCTAGCGGGAGGCAGCTCCTACGAGCAGTACTTC
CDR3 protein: CASSPVGLAGGSSYEQYF

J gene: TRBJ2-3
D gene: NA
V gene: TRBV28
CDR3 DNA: TGTGCCAGCAGTTTTTTGGATACGCAGTATTTT
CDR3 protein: CASSFLDTQYF

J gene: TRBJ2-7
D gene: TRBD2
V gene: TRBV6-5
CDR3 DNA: TGTGCCAGCACCCGAGGGACTAGCGGCGAGCGGGTGTACTTC
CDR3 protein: CASTRGTSGERVYF

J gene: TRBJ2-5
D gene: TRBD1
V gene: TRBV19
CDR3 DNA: TGTGCCAGTAGTATACAGGGGGCCCAAGAGACCCAGTACTTC
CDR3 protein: CASSIQGAQETQYF

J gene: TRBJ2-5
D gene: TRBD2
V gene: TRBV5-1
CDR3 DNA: TGCGCCAGCAGCTTGAATCCTAGCGGGTGGGAGACCCAGTACTTC
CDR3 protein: CASSLNPSGWETQYF

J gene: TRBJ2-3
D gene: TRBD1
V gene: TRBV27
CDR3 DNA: TGTGCCAGCAGTTTAGACAGGGCTAGCACAGATACGCAGTATTTT
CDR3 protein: CASSLDRASTDTQYF

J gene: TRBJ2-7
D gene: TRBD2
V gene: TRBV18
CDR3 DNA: TGTGCCAGCTCACCAGCTCTAGCGGGAGTAGGTCGCTACGAGCAGTACTTC
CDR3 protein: CASSPALAGVGRYEQYF

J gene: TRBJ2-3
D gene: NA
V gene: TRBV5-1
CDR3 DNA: TGCGCCAGCAGCTTGGTAGCGGAGGCCACAGATACGCAGTATTTT
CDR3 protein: CASSLVAEATDTQYF

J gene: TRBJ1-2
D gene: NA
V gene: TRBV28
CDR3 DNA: TGTGCCCCCCCCATAAGGATAGCTAACTATGGCTACACCTTC
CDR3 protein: CAPPIRIANYGYTF

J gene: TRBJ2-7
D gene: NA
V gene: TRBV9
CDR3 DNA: TGTGCCAGCAGCGTAGGTTACGGGGGGCCCTACGAGCAGTACTTC
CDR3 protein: CASSVGYGGPYEQYF

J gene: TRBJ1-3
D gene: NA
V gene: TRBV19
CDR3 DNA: TGTGCCAGTTACCAGGGTTACTCTGGAAACACCATATATTTT
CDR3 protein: CASYQGYSGNTIYF

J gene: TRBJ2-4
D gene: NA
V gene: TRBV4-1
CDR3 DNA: TGCGCCAGCAGCCACATGGACGGACCGTTAGAGCTACTAGCCAAAAACATTCAGTACTTC
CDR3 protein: CASSHMDGPLELLAKNIQYF

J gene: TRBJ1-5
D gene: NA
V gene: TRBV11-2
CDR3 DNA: TGTGCCAGCAGCTTAGGAACTAATCAGCCCCAGCATTTT
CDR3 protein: CASSLGTNQPQHF

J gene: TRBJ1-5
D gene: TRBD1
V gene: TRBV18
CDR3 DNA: TGTGCCAGCTCACACTCGGGACAGGGCGGGGGACAGCCCCAGCATTTT
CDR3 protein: CASSHSGQGGGQPQHF

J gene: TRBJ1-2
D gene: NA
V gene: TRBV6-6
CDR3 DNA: TGTGCCACATCCGGGAACGGGCTAGGGGTGTTGGGGTACACCTTC
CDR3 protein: CATSGNGLGVLGYTF

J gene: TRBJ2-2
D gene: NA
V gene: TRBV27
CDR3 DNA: TGTGCCAGCAGTAGGGGGAAGAGGAGCCTTACCGGGGAGCTGTTTTTT
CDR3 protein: CASSRGKRSLTGELFF

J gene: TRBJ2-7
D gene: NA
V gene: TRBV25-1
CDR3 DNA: TGTGCCAGCCGGAACCCGGGGGCTTACGAGCAGTACTTC
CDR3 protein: CASRNPGAYEQYF

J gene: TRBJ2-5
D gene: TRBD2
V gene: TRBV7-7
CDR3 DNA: TGTGCTAGCAGCTTAAAGCGGGGGGGCCGCGAGACCCAGTACTTC
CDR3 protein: CASSLKRGGRETQYF

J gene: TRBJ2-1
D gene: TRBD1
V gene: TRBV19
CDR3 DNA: TGTGCCAGTAGTATGGGACAGTACAATGAGCAGTTCTTC
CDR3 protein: CASSMGQYNEQFF

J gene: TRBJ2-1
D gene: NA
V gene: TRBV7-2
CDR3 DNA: TGTGCCAGCAGCTCCCCTTCCTACAATGAGCAGTTCTTC
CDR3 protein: CASSSPSYNEQFF

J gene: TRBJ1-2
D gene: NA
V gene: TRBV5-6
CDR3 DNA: TGTGCCAGCAGTTCTGGGTATTACTATGGCTACACCTTC
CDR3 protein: CASSSGYYYGYTF

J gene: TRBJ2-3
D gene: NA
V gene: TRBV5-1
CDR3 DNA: TGCGCCAGCAGCCCGGGGACTGCTAGCACAGATACGCAGTATTTT
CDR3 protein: CASSPGTASTDTQYF

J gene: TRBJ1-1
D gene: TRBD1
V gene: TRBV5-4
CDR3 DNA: TGTGCCAGCAGCTTACCGGGACAGGTCGCCACTGAAGCTTTCTTT
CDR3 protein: CASSLPGQVATEAFF

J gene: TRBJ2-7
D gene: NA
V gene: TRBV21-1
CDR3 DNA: TGTGCCAGCAGCAAAGGAGGCCAGCCCTACGAGCAGTACTTC
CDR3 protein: CASSKGGQPYEQYF

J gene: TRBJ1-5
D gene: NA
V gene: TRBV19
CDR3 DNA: TGTGCCAGTAGTATAGATCTTACTCAGCCCCAGCATTTT
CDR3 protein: CASSIDLTQPQHF

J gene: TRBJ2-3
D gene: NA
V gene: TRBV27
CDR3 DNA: TGTGCCAGCACACGGACACAGACTAGCACAGATACGCAGTATTTT
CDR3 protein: CASTRTQTSTDTQYF

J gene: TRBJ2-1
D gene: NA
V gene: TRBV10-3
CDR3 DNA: TGTGCCATCAGTGAGTTCAGGTCTAGCCCCTTCTTC
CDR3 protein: CAISEFRSSPFF

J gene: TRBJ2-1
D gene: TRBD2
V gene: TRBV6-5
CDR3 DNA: TGTGCCAGCAGTTACCCGGGGACTAGCGGGATGGTTGAGCAGTTCTTC
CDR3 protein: CASSYPGTSGMVEQFF

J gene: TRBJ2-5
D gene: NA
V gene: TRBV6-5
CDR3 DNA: TGTGCCAGCGGGGCGGGGTACCAAGAGACCCAGTACTTC
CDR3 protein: CASGAGYQETQYF

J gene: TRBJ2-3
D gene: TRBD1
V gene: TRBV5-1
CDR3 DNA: TGCGCCAGCAGCCCTGGACAGGGGGCGCCTGATACGCAGTATTTT
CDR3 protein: CASSPGQGAPDTQYF

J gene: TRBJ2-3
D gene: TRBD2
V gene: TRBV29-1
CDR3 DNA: TGCAGCGTTAATGGACTAGCGGGAGGCACAGATACGCAGTATTTT
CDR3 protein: CSVNGLAGGTDTQYF

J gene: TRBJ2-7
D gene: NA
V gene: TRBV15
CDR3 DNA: TGTGCCACCAGCAGACCCTTAGGGGGGGACGAGCAGTACTTC
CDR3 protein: CATSRPLGGDEQYF

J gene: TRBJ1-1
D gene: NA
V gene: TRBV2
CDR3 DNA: TGTGCCAGCTTCCGGTTTCTGAACACTGAAGCTTTCTTT
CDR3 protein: CASFRFLNTEAFF

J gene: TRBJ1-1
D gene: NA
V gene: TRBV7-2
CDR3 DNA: TGTGCCAGCAGCCCCGTCCAGGGACCGAACACTGAAGCTTTCTTT
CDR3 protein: CASSPVQGPNTEAFF

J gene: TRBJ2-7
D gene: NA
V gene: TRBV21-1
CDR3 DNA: TGTGCCAGCAGGGACAGGGTCGAGCAGTACTTC
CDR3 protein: CASRDRVEQYF

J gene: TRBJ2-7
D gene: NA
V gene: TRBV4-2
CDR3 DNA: TGTGCCAGCAGCCAAGATCGACTAGTAGATTCCGAGCAGTACTTC
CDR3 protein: CASSQDRLVDSEQYF

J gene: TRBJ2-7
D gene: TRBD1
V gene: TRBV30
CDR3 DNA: TGTGCCTGGAGTGGGACAGGTTACGAGCAGTACTTC
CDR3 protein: CAWSGTGYEQYF

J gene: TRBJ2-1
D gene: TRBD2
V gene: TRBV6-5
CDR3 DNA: TGTGCCAGCAGTACTAGCGGCCAAGCCTACAATGAGCAGTTCTTC
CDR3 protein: CASSTSGQAYNEQFF